The sample holds many counts of the clone carrying this T cell receptor (beta chain). The target antigen is unknown. Germline CDR1 MNHEY, CDR2 SMNVEV (reference sequence). This CDR3 is built from 16 residues. V was trimmed by 0 bases and J by 2 bases, leaving 13 bases between them. TCRdb re-derived calls from the reads in MiXCR, one entry per CDR3 protein. The sample shows nearly 550,000 distinct CDR3 sequences, approximately 15% of them seen only once. These data come from a study of T cell repertoires in cytomegalovirus infection. Across the study: Through public TCR beta signatures, both CMV infection and matching HLA type were indicated.

Regarding the study as a whole: The cumulative frequency of public TCR beta families distinguished individuals who carried CMV together with the relevant HLA. Dominating the ex vivo response were HLA-C-restricted CMV-specific TCR beta clonotypes.

Sample: CD8+ T cells from PBMCs. The clonotype was recovered from a human donor in good health (CMV status not recorded). Some clones in this sample may be carry-over from other donors' samples. This chain uses TRBV27 with TRBJ2-5; D may be TRBD2 (6 bases). The CDR3 loop reads CASSLSMEGRQETQYF. CDR3 coding DNA: TGTGCCAGCAGTTTATCGATGGAGGGGAGGCAAGAGACCCAGTACTTC.